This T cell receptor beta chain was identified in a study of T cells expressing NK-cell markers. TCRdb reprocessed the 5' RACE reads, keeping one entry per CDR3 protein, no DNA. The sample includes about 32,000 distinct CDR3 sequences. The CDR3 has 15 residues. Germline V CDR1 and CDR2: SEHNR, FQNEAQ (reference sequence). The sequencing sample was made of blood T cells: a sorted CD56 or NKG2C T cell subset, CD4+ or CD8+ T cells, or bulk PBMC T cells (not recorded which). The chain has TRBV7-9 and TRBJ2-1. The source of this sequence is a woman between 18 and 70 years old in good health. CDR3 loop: CASSDPDRSYNEQFF.